Shown below are 4 T cell receptor beta chains from a single sample sequenced in a study of metastatic and nonmetastatic thyroid tumors. TCRdb re-clonotyped the PCR reads through MiXCR. The table records about 93,000 clones, roughly 13% of them present only once. The entire patient cohort was treatment-naive prior to thyroid surgery. The specimen sequenced was blood. The source of these receptors is a female donor with papillary thyroid cancer or a benign thyroid nodule (not recorded which). Some clones in this sample may be carry-over from other donors' samples.

The sample holds a few counts of this clone. This may stem from a read error, because a much larger clone lies one nucleotide away. The chain combines TRBV5-6 with TRBJ1-4; D gene uncertain. CDR1 is SGHDT and CDR2 is YYEEEE in the germline V gene. V lost 0 bases and J lost 8, with 8 bases in between. CDR3 size: 13 residues. This CDR3 is CASSLGLGEKLFF. The CDR3 DNA reads as TGTGCCAGCAGCTTGGGCCTAGGGGAAAAACTGTTTTTT.

This clone was found many times. V and J are TRBV5-5 and TRBJ2-7, with D perhaps TRBD1 (6 bases). Trimming took 2 bases from V and 3 from J, leaving 12 bases between them. The germline V gene encodes CDR1 SGHKS and CDR2 YYEKEE (reference sequence). CDR3 length equals 14 residues. The CDR3 bases are TGTGCCAGCAGCTTTGAGGGACAAGACTACGAGCAGTACTTC. It codes for CASSFEGQDYEQYF.

There are many counts of this clone. Other DNA sequences in this specimen translate into the identical CDR3. This rearrangement joins TRBV20-1 to TRBJ1-1; D not certain. There are 13 residues in the CDR3. CDR1 is DFQATT and CDR2 is SNEGSKA in the germline V gene (reference sequence). Deletions cut 5 bases from V and 2 bases from J, with 12 bases between. DNA of the CDR3: TGCAGTGCTGGCCTTGTAAAAAACACTGAAGCTTTCTTT. This translates into CSAGLVKNTEAFF.

This clone has at least ten counts. The chain joins TRBV20-1 to TRBJ1-4, with 7 bases identical to TRBD1. J was trimmed by 4 bases and V by 2 bases; bases with no gene match: 13. From germline, CDR1 is DFQATT and CDR2 SNEGSKA (reference sequence). The CDR3 contains 17 residues. CDR3 amino acids: CSARPRGAGTVNEKLFF. The DNA of the CDR3 is TGCAGTGCTAGACCCCGAGGGGCCGGGACAGTTAATGAAAAACTGTTTTTT.